This TCR beta chain is drawn from a study of cytomegalovirus exposure and HLA in healthy donors. This clone was detected only a few times. Antigen specificity is unknown. Amplification used 60 Vbeta primers and 13 Jbeta primers. Profiled with immunoSEQ multiplex PCR; TCRdb holds only in-frame clones, not every one. The sample records around 230,000 clones, around 83% being singletons. Between the trimmed V and J ends, which lost 0 bases and 1 base, there was a span of 10 bases. Germline V lookup: CDR1 SGHDT, CDR2 YYEEEE. The CDR3 runs to 15 residues. Donors had nominal health at sampling but likely had unrecorded immune exposures. Overall study results and limits: A prior analysis recorded that most TCR beta V segments were productive about 90% or about 30% of the time.

V and J are TRBV5-6 and TRBJ1-1; D might be TRBD1 (6 bases). The material sequenced was PBMCs. The clonotype comes from a girl aged 2 to 9 in good health and CMV-seronegative. CDR3 region: CASSLEWDKNTEAFF. CDR3 sequence (DNA): TGTGCCAGCAGCTTGGAGTGGGACAAGAACACTGAAGCTTTCTTT.